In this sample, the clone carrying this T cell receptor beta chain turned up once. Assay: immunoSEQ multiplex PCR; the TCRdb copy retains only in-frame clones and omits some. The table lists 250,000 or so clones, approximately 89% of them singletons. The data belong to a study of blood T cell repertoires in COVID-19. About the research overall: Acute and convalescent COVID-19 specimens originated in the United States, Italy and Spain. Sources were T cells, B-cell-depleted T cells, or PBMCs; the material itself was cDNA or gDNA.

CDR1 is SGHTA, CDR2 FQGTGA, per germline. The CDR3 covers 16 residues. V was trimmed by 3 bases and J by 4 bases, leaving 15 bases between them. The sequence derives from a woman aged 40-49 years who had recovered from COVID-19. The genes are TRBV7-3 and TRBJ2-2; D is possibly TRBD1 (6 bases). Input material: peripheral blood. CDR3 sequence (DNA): TGTGCCAGCAGCTTTGGGGGCGGGCCCCCCACCGGGGAGCTGTTTTTT. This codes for CASSFGGGPPTGELFF. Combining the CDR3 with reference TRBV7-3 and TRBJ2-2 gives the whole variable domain GAGVSQTPSNKVTEKGKYVELRCDPISGHTALYWYRQSLGQGPEFLIYFQGTGAADDSGLPNDRFFAVRPEGSVSTLKIQRTERGDSAVYLCASSFGGGPPTGELFFGEGSRLTVL.